A selection of T cell receptor beta chains follows, all from one sample in a study of a mutant IDH1 vaccine in newly diagnosed glioma. Measured with immunoSEQ multiplex PCR; TCRdb has only the in-frame clones, and not every one. This sample carries about 36,000 clones, roughly 81% of them seen once, and the ten largest clones take about 12%. Which antigens these TCRs recognize remains unknown. The specimen comprised PBMCs, sampled from a glioma patient whose treatment included an IDH1 peptide vaccine. The receptors here all came from a man in his fifties with glioma. Each CDR3 is given with its conserved first and last residue. Each record gives: J gene, V gene, D gene, clone size, CDR3 DNA, CDR3 protein. D genes are given only for firm matches. For some rows the clone size is stated as once, few or many, or as a class when expanded; others skip it.

>TRBJ1-1|TRBV14|.|.
TGTGCCAGCAGCCCCTACCAGGGAGGGGGCACTGAAGCTTTCTTT
CASSPYQGGGTEAFF
>TRBJ2-3|TRBV7-2|TRBD1|once
TGTGCCAGCAGCTCCGGGACAGGGACAGATACGCAGTATTTT
CASSSGTGTDTQYF
>TRBJ2-5|TRBV5-1|TRBD1|.
TGCGCCAGCAATTCACAGGGGCCTCAAGAGACCCAGTACTTC
CASNSQGPQETQYF
>TRBJ2-3|TRBV15|.|.
TGTGCCACCAGCAGAACCAGCGGCAGCCTTGACACAGATACGCAGTATTTT
CATSRTSGSLDTDTQYF
>TRBJ1-2|TRBV7-9|TRBD1|.
TGTGCCAGCAGTCCCGGGACAGGTAGCTATGGCTACACCTTC
CASSPGTGSYGYTF
>TRBJ2-5|TRBV5-1|TRBD1|.
TGCGCCAGCAGCTTGTGGGGACAGGGTGGCGAGACCCAGTACTTC
CASSLWGQGGETQYF
>TRBJ1-5|TRBV19|.|once
TGTGCCAGTAGTCGAAAGGTGGATGTAGGTCAGCCCCAGCATTTT
CASSRKVDVGQPQHF
>TRBJ2-7|TRBV7-8|.|.
TGTGCCAGCAGCTTAGCAGAGGGGAGCTCCTACGAGCAGTACTTC
CASSLAEGSSYEQYF
>TRBJ1-1|TRBV19|TRBD1|.
TGTGCCAGTAGTTCAACAGGGGGGATCGACACTGAAGCTTTCTTT
CASSSTGGIDTEAFF
>TRBJ1-3|TRBV5-6|.|.
TGTGCCAGCAGCTTGTCTTCCGGCGGGGGGGCTGGAAACACCATATATTTT
CASSLSSGGGAGNTIYF
>TRBJ1-6|TRBV5-6|.|.
TGTGCCAGCAGCCGAATCACCAGCTCCTATAATTCACCCCTCCACTTT
CASSRITSSYNSPLHF
>TRBJ1-5|TRBV19|.|.
TGTGCCAGTAGTGCCCGGACAGACCTCAATCAGCCCCAGCATTTT
CASSARTDLNQPQHF
>TRBJ2-1|TRBV5-1|.|.
TGCGCCAGCAGCTTGGATCAGGGGCAGATGAATGAGCAGTTCTTC
CASSLDQGQMNEQFF
>TRBJ2-7|TRBV6-5|TRBD2|once
TGTGCCAGCAGTCGGGGGGACGGAAGCTCCTACGAGCAGTACTTC
CASSRGDGSSYEQYF
>TRBJ1-4|TRBV18|.|.
TGTGCCAGCTCACCCCCAAAAGGGGAAATTGAAAAACTGTTTTTT
CASSPPKGEIEKLFF
>TRBJ1-2|TRBV6-1|.|once
TGTGCCAGCAGTGAAGGGTACAGCCGACCCTTTCATGGCTACACCTTC
CASSEGYSRPFHGYTF
>TRBJ2-5|TRBV6-4|.|.
TGTGCCAGCAGATGCCAAGAGACCCAGTACTTC
CASRCQETQYF
>TRBJ2-6|TRBV6-4|.|.
TGTGCCAGCAGTGTGGAGGGCTCTGGGGCCAACGTCCTGACTTTC
CASSVEGSGANVLTF
>TRBJ1-1|TRBV29-1|TRBD1|.
TGCAGCGTTAACAACGACAGGGGCTGGGACACTGAAGCTTTCTTT
CSVNNDRGWDTEAFF
>TRBJ1-3|TRBV10-3|TRBD1|.
TGTGCCATCAGTGGACAGGGTCCGGGAAACACCATATATTTT
CAISGQGPGNTIYF
>TRBJ2-5|TRBV28|.|.
TGTGCCAGCAGTACGGGGGAGACCCAGTACTTC
CASSTGETQYF
>TRBJ1-1|TRBV13|.|.
TGTGCCAGCAGCTCCGGACAAATCACTGAAGCTTTCTTT
CASSSGQITEAFF
>TRBJ2-7|TRBV5-5|TRBD1|few
TGTGCCAGCAGCTTAGGGGACAGGGCGTCCTACGAGCAGTACTTC
CASSLGDRASYEQYF
>TRBJ2-3|TRBV7-9|.|.
TGTGCCAGCAGCACTCAAGCGGATAGCACAGATACGCAGTATTTT
CASSTQADSTDTQYF
>TRBJ1-1|TRBV7-2|.|.
TGTGCCAGCAGCACCTACAGAAAAAGTGAAGCTTTCTTT
CASSTYRKSEAFF
>TRBJ2-2|TRBV14|.|few
TGTGCCAGCAGCCAAGCCACCGGGTTCGGCACCGGGGAGCTGTTTTTT
CASSQATGFGTGELFF
>TRBJ2-5|TRBV14|TRBD2|.
TGTGCCAGCAGCCACTGGCTAGCGGGGGAGAGAGAGACCCAGTACTTC
CASSHWLAGERETQYF
>TRBJ2-6|TRBV28|TRBD2|.
TGTGCCAGCTTAAGCGGGAGTCTCTCTGGGGCCAACGTCCTGACTTTC
CASLSGSLSGANVLTF
>TRBJ2-3|TRBV30|.|.
TGTGCCTGGAGTGGGGTCCAGGGACTAGATACGCAGTATTTT
CAWSGVQGLDTQYF
>TRBJ2-2|TRBV6-4|TRBD1|.
TGTGCCAGCAGTGAAGGACAGGGGGCCGGGGAGCTGTTTTTT
CASSEGQGAGELFF
>TRBJ2-3|TRBV7-8|TRBD2|once
TGTGCCAGCAGCTTAGCGCTCGGGAGGGGGGCAGATACGCAGTATTTT
CASSLALGRGADTQYF
>TRBJ2-7|TRBV4-3|TRBD1|.
TGCGCCAGCAGCCAAGAAATAGGACAGGGGTTATACGAGCAGTACTTC
CASSQEIGQGLYEQYF
>TRBJ2-1|TRBV5-1|.|.
TGCGCCACTGGGGAAACGTACAATGAGCAGTTCTTC
CATGETYNEQFF
>TRBJ2-3|TRBV27|.|.
TGTGCCAGCAGTTTAATAGGCGGCACAGATACGCAGTATTTT
CASSLIGGTDTQYF
>TRBJ1-3|TRBV7-2|.|.
TGTGCCAGCAGCCCACCGGGATCGTCCTCTGGAAACACCATATATTTT
CASSPPGSSSGNTIYF